This is a list of T cell receptor beta chains from one sample in a study of blood T cell repertoires in COVID-19. The repertoire was sequenced with immunoSEQ multiplex PCR; TCRdb's copy has only in-frame clones and lacks some. The table shows 200,000 to 250,000 clones, with about 81% occurring only once. The sequencing input was peripheral blood. The receptors were gathered from a woman aged 70-85 years with COVID-19, enrolled during active disease. The CDR3 runs from the conserved cysteine through the conserved F or W. D genes are given only for firm matches. Some rows have no size entry. The others give once, few or many, or a class for an expanded clone.

size: once; J: TRBJ2-7; V: TRBV12-3/TRBV12-4; D: TRBD2; CDR3: CASAASGTYEQYF; DNA: TGTGCCAGCGCGGCTAGCGGAACCTACGAGCAGTACTTC
size: .; J: TRBJ1-1; V: TRBV5-1; D: .; CDR3: CASSLAQGRVTEAFF; DNA: TGCGCCAGCAGCTTGGCCCAGGGGAGGGTCACTGAAGCTTTCTTT
size: .; J: TRBJ2-1; V: TRBV4-3; D: TRBD2; CDR3: CASSPGTSGRNEQFF; DNA: TGCGCCAGCAGTCCCGGGACTAGCGGGCGGAATGAGCAGTTCTTC
size: .; J: TRBJ2-2; V: TRBV4-1; D: .; CDR3: CASSQASNSGELFF; DNA: TGCGCCAGCAGCCAAGCTAGCAATTCCGGGGAGCTGTTTTTT
size: .; J: TRBJ2-5; V: TRBV12-3/TRBV12-4; D: .; CDR3: CASRPGLQETQYF; DNA: TGTGCCAGCAGACCCGGACTCCAAGAGACCCAGTACTTC
size: .; J: TRBJ2-2; V: TRBV7-9; D: TRBD1; CDR3: CASSLHVPRTGITGELFF; DNA: TGTGCCAGCAGCTTACACGTCCCAAGGACAGGGATAACCGGGGAGCTGTTTTTT
size: .; J: TRBJ1-3; V: TRBV13; D: TRBD1; CDR3: CASREGQLSGNTIYF; DNA: TGTGCCAGCAGAGAGGGACAGCTCTCTGGAAACACCATATATTTT
size: once; J: TRBJ2-3; V: TRBV5-1; D: .; CDR3: CASSRPTDASTDTQYF; DNA: TGCGCCAGCAGCAGACCGACTGACGCTAGCACAGATACGCAGTATTTT
size: once; J: TRBJ2-2; V: TRBV19; D: TRBD1; CDR3: CASSTTGGTGELFF; DNA: TGTGCCAGTAGTACTACAGGGGGCACCGGGGAGCTGTTTTTT
size: .; J: TRBJ2-1; V: TRBV5-4; D: .; CDR3: CASSAQAGSTYNEQFF; DNA: TGTGCCAGCAGCGCCCAGGCGGGAAGTACCTACAATGAGCAGTTCTTC
size: few; J: TRBJ2-5; V: TRBV6-5; D: .; CDR3: CASSYSTAGIQETQYF; DNA: TGTGCCAGCAGTTACTCTACAGCGGGTATCCAAGAGACCCAGTACTTC
size: .; J: TRBJ1-5; V: TRBV18; D: .; CDR3: CASSRGGSQPQHF; DNA: TGTGCCAGCTCAAGGGGGGGATCACAGCCCCAGCATTTT
size: .; J: TRBJ1-5; V: TRBV6-2/TRBV6-3; D: .; CDR3: CASSYSIGVYQPQHF; DNA: TGTGCCAGCAGTTACTCGATAGGGGTATATCAGCCCCAGCATTTT
size: .; J: TRBJ1-5; V: TRBV2; D: TRBD1; CDR3: CASSGQGAHQPQHF; DNA: TGTGCCAGCAGTGGGCAGGGGGCGCATCAGCCCCAGCATTTT
size: .; J: TRBJ2-3; V: TRBV6-6; D: TRBD2; CDR3: CASSRYGQGGTSGRMDTQYF; DNA: TGTGCCAGCAGTCGATACGGACAGGGTGGGACTAGCGGGAGGATGGATACGCAGTATTTT
size: .; J: TRBJ2-3; V: TRBV29-1; D: .; CDR3: CSVIDGGRTDTQYF; DNA: TGCAGCGTAATTGATGGCGGTCGCACAGATACGCAGTATTTT
size: .; J: TRBJ1-6; V: TRBV27; D: TRBD1; CDR3: CASSTNRGQFSPLHF; DNA: TGTGCCAGCAGCACCAACAGGGGTCAATTTTCACCCCTCCACTTT
size: once; J: TRBJ1-2; V: TRBV6-5; D: TRBD1; CDR3: CASLPGTGDNHGYTF; DNA: TGTGCCAGTTTACCCGGGACAGGGGATAACCATGGCTACACCTTC
size: .; J: TRBJ2-1; V: TRBV7-2; D: .; CDR3: CASSFRDSYNEQFF; DNA: TGTGCCAGCAGCTTCCGGGACTCTTACAATGAGCAGTTCTTC
size: .; J: TRBJ2-7; V: TRBV7-8; D: TRBD2; CDR3: CASSTGLADNKYF; DNA: TGTGCCAGCAGCACTGGACTAGCGGATAATAAGTACTTC
size: .; J: TRBJ2-7; V: TRBV11-2; D: .; CDR3: CASSLGPASYEQYF; DNA: TGTGCCAGCAGCTTGGGTCCTGCTAGCTACGAGCAGTACTTC
size: .; J: TRBJ2-1; V: TRBV21-1; D: .; CDR3: CASSKEHISRDRGDNEQFF; DNA: TGTGCCAGCAGCAAAGAGCATATATCCAGGGACAGGGGTGACAATGAGCAGTTCTTC
size: .; J: TRBJ1-5; V: TRBV6-2/TRBV6-3; D: .; CDR3: CASSSFGGLNQPQHF; DNA: TGTGCCAGCAGCTCCTTTGGAGGGTTAAATCAGCCCCAGCATTTT
size: .; J: TRBJ1-5; V: TRBV6-5; D: .; CDR3: CASSSDRLGSQHF; DNA: TGTGCCAGCAGCTCTGACAGGCTGGGGTCCCAGCATTTT
size: .; J: TRBJ2-7; V: TRBV7-9; D: TRBD1; CDR3: CASSLGQGMYEQYF; DNA: TGTGCCAGCAGCCTGGGACAGGGGATGTACGAGCAGTACTTC
size: .; J: TRBJ1-5; V: TRBV7-2; D: .; CDR3: CASSLERGRNQPQHF; DNA: TGTGCCAGCAGCTTAGAAAGGGGCCGCAATCAGCCCCAGCATTTT
size: .; J: TRBJ2-1; V: TRBV9; D: TRBD1; CDR3: CASSAQGAVYNEQFF; DNA: TGTGCCAGCAGCGCACAGGGGGCGGTCTACAATGAGCAGTTCTTC
size: .; J: TRBJ2-7; V: TRBV10-1; D: .; CDR3: CASIPGGTEDAYEQYF; DNA: TGCGCCAGCATCCCCGGAGGGACGGAAGATGCCTACGAGCAGTACTTC
size: .; J: TRBJ2-7; V: TRBV2; D: TRBD2; CDR3: CASSDVAGGYEQYF; DNA: TGTGCCAGCAGTGATGTAGCGGGAGGCTACGAGCAGTACTTC
size: .; J: TRBJ1-2; V: TRBV7-8; D: TRBD1; CDR3: CASSLLSGGNYGYTF; DNA: TGTGCCAGCAGCCTCCTTTCAGGGGGCAACTATGGCTACACCTTC
size: .; J: TRBJ1-1; V: TRBV18; D: .; CDR3: CASSPSGARTEAFF; DNA: TGTGCCAGCTCACCATCAGGGGCGAGGACTGAAGCTTTCTTT